These 17 T cell receptor beta chains originate from one sample sequenced in a study of blood T cell repertoires in COVID-19. Only in-frame clones appear in the TCRdb table, and some are missing; sequencing was by immunoSEQ multiplex PCR. The sample lists around 120,000 clones, about 85% occurring once. Sequenced: peripheral blood. These receptors originate from a man at least 80 years old with acute or convalescent COVID-19.

V is TRBV6-6 and J is TRBJ1-2; 7 nucleotides agree with TRBD1. CDR3 length: 15 residues. Germline V gene sequence: CDR1 MNHNY, CDR2 SVGAGI (reference sequence). V lost 6 bases, J lost 8 bases, and 15 bases stayed unmatched. CDR3 region: CASRDTGARPGGYTF. The DNA for the CDR3 is TGTGCCAGCAGAGATACAGGGGCCAGACCGGGGGGCTACACCTTC.

The table lists this clone with a count of one. This chain links TRBV11-2 with TRBJ1-1; perhaps TRBD1 as D (5 bases). The CDR3 runs to 17 residues. Germline-derived CDR1 and CDR2 are SGHAT and FQNNGV. Deletions cut 5 bases from V and 5 bases from J, with 24 bases between. The CDR3 DNA reads TGTGCCAGCAGCGCCCCAATCGGGGGTCCCCTGGTAACTGAAGCTTTCTTT. It specifies CASSAPIGGPLVTEAFF.

The V call is TRBV9, the J call TRBJ1-1; 8 bases agree with TRBD1. Trimming at V came to 4 bases and at J to 4 bases, leaving 9 bases not matched to a gene. CDR3 length: 15 residues. Germline lookup yields CDR1 SGDLS and CDR2 YYNGEE. CDR3 protein: CASSIKGQGLTEAFF. The CDR3 DNA reads TGTGCCAGCAGCATCAAAGGACAGGGACTCACTGAAGCTTTCTTT.

V is TRBV30 and J is TRBJ2-1; 12 bases agree with TRBD2. Germline V CDR1 and CDR2: GTSNPN, SVGIG (reference sequence). J gave up 6 bases and V 2 bases, and 5 bases lay outside the gene matches. CDR3 length equals 15 residues. The CDR3 sequence: CAWSPLAGGPNEQFF. CDR3 sequence (DNA): TGTGCCTGGAGTCCGCTAGCGGGAGGGCCCAATGAGCAGTTCTTC.

The rearrangement joins TRBV18 to TRBJ2-5, with 8 bases matching TRBD2. The CDR3 length is 18 residues. The ends lost 0 bases at V and 2 bases at J; junction bases unmatched: 11. Per the germline V gene, CDR1 is KGHSH and CDR2 is LQKENI. In nucleotides, the CDR3 is TGTGCCAGCTCACCACCGCGGGAGGCCGTGGGTAAACAAGAGACCCAGTACTTC. Its translation: CASSPPREAVGKQETQYF.

V gene TRBV6-4 combines with J gene TRBJ2-2; TRBD1 is a possible D gene (6 bases). Germline CDR1 and CDR2: MRHNA and SNTAGT. This CDR3 contains 15 residues. V shed 0 bases and J shed 5 bases, with 10 bases lying between them. The CDR3 coding sequence is TGTGCCAGCAGTGACTCGGGGGCCGTAACCGGGGAGCTGTTTTTT. This translates into CASSDSGAVTGELFF.

The chain is built from TRBV24-1 and TRBJ2-1; 7 nucleotides match TRBD1. The CDR3 has 16 amino acids. The V gene's germline CDR1 is KGHDR and CDR2 SFDVKD. Trimming removed 5 bases from V and 5 bases from J; junction bases left unmatched: 11. The CDR3 nucleotides read TGTGCCACCAGTGCAGGGACAGTCAAACCCAACAATGAGCAGTTCTTC. It codes for CATSAGTVKPNNEQFF.

This chain uses TRBV5-1 with TRBJ1-6; D is possibly TRBD1 (6 bases). CDR1 and CDR2 (germline): SGHRS, YFSETQ. Trimming cost V 4 bases and J 2 bases, with 10 bases left between them. The CDR3 runs 15 residues. In nucleotides, the CDR3 is TGCGCCAGCAGCCCACAGGGACCCTATAATTCACCCCTCCACTTT. Its protein is CASSPQGPYNSPLHF.

Comment on this clone: The junction shows a germline mismatch at one end, possibly a read error. The chain links TRBV7-2 to TRBJ2-3, with D possibly TRBD2 on 5 matching bases. Germline V gene sequence: CDR1 SGHTA, CDR2 FQGNSA. The CDR3 has 13 residues. CDR3 in amino acids: CASSQRLPAPEGF. CDR3 sequence (DNA): TGTGCCAGCAGCCAACGGCTGCCCGCACCCGAGGGTTTT.

V gene TRBV7-8 combines with J gene TRBJ2-3; 9 nucleotides align to TRBD2. This CDR3 comprises 16 residues. V shed 4 bases, J shed 1 base, and the junction held 6 bases outside the gene matches. The germline V gene encodes CDR1 SGHVS and CDR2 FQNEAQ. CDR3 nucleotide sequence: TGTGCCAGCAGCTGGGCTGCTAGCGGGGGCACAGATACGCAGTATTTT. Translated: CASSWAASGGTDTQYF.

The chain couples TRBV5-1 to TRBJ2-3; D may be TRBD1 (6 bases). The CDR3 runs to 17 residues. V was clipped by 4 bases and J by 3 bases, with 21 bases between them. CDR1 SGHRS and CDR2 YFSETQ come from the germline V gene. The DNA for the CDR3 is TGCGCCAGCAGCCCCCCCTTGGCAGGGGTTATTACAGATACGCAGTATTTT. It yields the protein CASSPPLAGVITDTQYF.

This chain links TRBV4-3 with TRBJ2-7, with 12 nucleotides matching TRBD2. The germline V gene encodes CDR1 LGHNA and CDR2 YSLEER. The length of the CDR3 is 18 residues. Germline trimming cut 1 base from V and 4 bases from J; bases unmatched to any gene: 11. This chain's CDR3 is CASSQGELAGGGAYEQYF. The CDR3 DNA reads TGCGCCAGCAGCCAAGGGGAACTAGCGGGAGGAGGCGCGTACGAGCAGTACTTC.

This chain links TRBV15 with TRBJ1-5; D not resolved. V was trimmed by 0 bases and J by 4 bases, leaving 7 bases between them. Germline assignment: CDR1 LNHNV and CDR2 YYDKDF (reference sequence). The CDR3 spans 14 residues. CDR3 coding DNA: TGTGCCACCAGCAGAGATAGAGATAATCAGCCCCAGCATTTT. This gives the protein CATSRDRDNQPQHF.

The chain links TRBV9 to TRBJ1-1; maybe TRBD1 (5 bases). V was trimmed by 7 bases and J by 1 base, leaving 11 bases between them. This CDR3 is 13 amino acids long. The germline V gene encodes CDR1 SGDLS and CDR2 YYNGEE. DNA of the CDR3: TGTGCCAGCGGTCGGACACAGAACACTGAAGCTTTCTTT. This encodes CASGRTQNTEAFF.

J is TRBJ1-1 and V is TRBV30; D is perhaps TRBD1 (5 bases). Germline CDR1 reads GTSNPN; CDR2 reads SVGIG (reference sequence). The CDR3 extends over 14 amino acids. The V and J ends lost 0 bases and 1 base respectively, with 9 bases between them. Here the CDR3 DNA reads TGTGCCTGGAGTGTAGACAGAGGGAACACTGAAGCTTTCTTT. Amino acid sequence: CAWSVDRGNTEAFF.

The chain uses TRBV6-6 and TRBJ1-1; 8 bases fit TRBD1. Germline V gene data show CDR1 as MNHNY and CDR2 as SVGAGI (reference sequence). The CDR3 is 16 amino acids. After removal of 4 bases from V and 1 base from J, the junction contained 8 bases not matched to a gene. The CDR3 reads CASSSRGQGENTEAFF. The CDR3 bases are TGTGCCAGCAGTTCCCGCGGACAGGGAGAGAACACTGAAGCTTTCTTT.

The chain combines TRBV7-2 with TRBJ2-6, with TRBD1 as a possible D gene (5 bases). Germline values: CDR1 SGHTA, CDR2 FQGNSA. Trimming pared 0 bases from V and 2 bases from J, leaving 8 bases between. The CDR3 has 16 residues. The CDR3: CASSLAGPPGANVLTF. The CDR3 region has the DNA TGTGCCAGCAGCTTAGCGGGGCCCCCTGGGGCCAACGTCCTGACTTTC.